This TCR beta chain was observed in a study of T cell responses to AZD1222 COVID-19 vaccine. Study-wide results and limits: The span of vaccine-associated CD4 TCRs extended across spike, with dominance at 160-218 and 743-854. Among the donors, most were white British and more were female, and clonal diversity was possibly underestimated. Spike-specific TCR breadth and depth rose after two AZD1222 doses.

Clones were read by immunoSEQ multiplex PCR, and TCRdb kept only the in-frame ones, dropping some. In the table there are about 66,000 clones, 75% to 95% of which are singletons. With respect to this clone: Its antigen is as yet unknown.

The sequence came from an adult who received the MenACWY meningococcal vaccine as a control. The sample was peripheral blood, taken 28 days after the second dose of the MenACWY control vaccine.

The CDR3, as DNA: TGTGCCAGCACTCAGAAAAACATTCAGTACTTC. Residues: CASTQKNIQYF. V and J are TRBV6-5 and TRBJ2-4; no firm D call. V lost 7 bases and J 4 bases, leaving 5 bases between the germline ends. The CDR3 extends over 11 amino acids. Germline V gene lookup returns CDR1 MNHEY and CDR2 SVGAGI.